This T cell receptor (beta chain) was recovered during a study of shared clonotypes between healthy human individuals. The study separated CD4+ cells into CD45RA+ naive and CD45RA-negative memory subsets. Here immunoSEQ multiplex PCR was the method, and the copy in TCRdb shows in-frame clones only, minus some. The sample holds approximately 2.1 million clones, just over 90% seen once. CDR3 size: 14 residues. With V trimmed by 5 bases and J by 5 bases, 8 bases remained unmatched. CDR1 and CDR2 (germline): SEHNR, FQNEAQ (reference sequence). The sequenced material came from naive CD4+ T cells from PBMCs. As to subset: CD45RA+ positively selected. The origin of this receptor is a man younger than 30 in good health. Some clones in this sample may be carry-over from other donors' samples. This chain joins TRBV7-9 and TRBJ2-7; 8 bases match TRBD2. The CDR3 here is CASSPRAGEDEQYF. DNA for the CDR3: TGTGCCAGCAGCCCCCGAGCGGGAGAAGACGAGCAGTACTTC.